Below, one T cell receptor (beta chain) is given with its context. Its antigen is still unknown. These data belong to a study of cytomegalovirus exposure and HLA in healthy donors. CDR1 MDHEN and CDR2 SYDVKM come from the germline V gene. V lost 6 bases, J lost 4 bases, and 7 bases stayed unmatched. This CDR3 is 14 amino acids long. Study observations and caveats: Among TCR sequences, most were rare, though some public TCRs appeared in many donors. The study flagged some 170 TCR beta chains as cytomegalovirus-associated.

The donors were members of the roughly 120-subject validation cohort (separate from the 666-subject first cohort). TCRdb's table, derived via immunoSEQ multiplex PCR, lists solely in-frame clones and lacks some. This table has some 68,000 clones, approximately 94% appearing once. Material: PBMCs. This TCR was recovered from a man aged 18 to 30 in good health and CMV-seropositive. The chain links TRBV28 to TRBJ2-5; TRBD2 agrees at 8 bases. This CDR3 is CASSPVGGGETQYF. DNA of the CDR3: TGTGCCAGCAGCCCAGTCGGGGGGGGAGAGACCCAGTACTTC.